This T cell receptor (beta chain) comes out of a study of cytomegalovirus exposure and HLA in healthy donors. CDR1 is LGHNA and CDR2 is YNFKEQ in the germline V gene. The length of the CDR3 is 18 residues. Trimming took off 1 base at V and 4 bases at J, with 17 bases between the two ends. This clone was observed a handful of times. The PCR contained 60 Vbeta and 13 Jbeta primers. TCRdb's table, derived via immunoSEQ multiplex PCR, lists solely in-frame clones and lacks some. The sample carries over 90,000 clones, 65% to 85% recorded once. The source material was PBMCs. The chain links TRBV4-2 to TRBJ2-6; D unclear. This sequence originates from a man between 50 and 59 years old in good health and CMV-seropositive. DNA of the CDR3: TGTGCCAGCAGCCAAGTCGGCAGTGGATTGGAGGGGGCCAACGTCCTGACTTTC. Translating gives CASSQVGSGLEGANVLTF.